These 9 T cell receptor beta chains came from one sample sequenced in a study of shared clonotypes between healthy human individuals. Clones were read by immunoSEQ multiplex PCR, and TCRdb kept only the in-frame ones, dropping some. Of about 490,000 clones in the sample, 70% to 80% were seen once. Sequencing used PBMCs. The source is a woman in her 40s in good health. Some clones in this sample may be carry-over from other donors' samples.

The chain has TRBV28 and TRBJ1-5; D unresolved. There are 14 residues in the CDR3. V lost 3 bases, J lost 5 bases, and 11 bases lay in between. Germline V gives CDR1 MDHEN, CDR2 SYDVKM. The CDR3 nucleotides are TGTGCCAGCAGTTTTAGCGGCAGAGATCAGCCCCAGCATTTT. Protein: CASSFSGRDQPQHF.

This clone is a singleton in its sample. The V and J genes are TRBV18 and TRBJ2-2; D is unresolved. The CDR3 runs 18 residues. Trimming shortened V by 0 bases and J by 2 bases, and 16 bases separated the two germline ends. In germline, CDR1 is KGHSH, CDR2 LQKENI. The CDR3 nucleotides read TGTGCCAGCTCACCACCGGGTTGGTTAGTAAGAAACACCGGGGAGCTGTTTTTT. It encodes CASSPPGWLVRNTGELFF.

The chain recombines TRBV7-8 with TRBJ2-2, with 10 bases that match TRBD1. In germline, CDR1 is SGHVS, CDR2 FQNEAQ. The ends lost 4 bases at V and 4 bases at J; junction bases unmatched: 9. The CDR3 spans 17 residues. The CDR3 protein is CASSSEGQGMITGELFF. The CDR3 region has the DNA TGTGCCAGCAGCTCGGAGGGACAGGGGATGATCACCGGGGAGCTGTTTTTT.

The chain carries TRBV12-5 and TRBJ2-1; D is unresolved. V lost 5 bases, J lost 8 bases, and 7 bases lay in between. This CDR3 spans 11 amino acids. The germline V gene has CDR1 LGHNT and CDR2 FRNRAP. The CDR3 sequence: CASGSLDEQFF. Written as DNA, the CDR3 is TGTGCTAGTGGTAGCCTCGATGAGCAGTTCTTC.

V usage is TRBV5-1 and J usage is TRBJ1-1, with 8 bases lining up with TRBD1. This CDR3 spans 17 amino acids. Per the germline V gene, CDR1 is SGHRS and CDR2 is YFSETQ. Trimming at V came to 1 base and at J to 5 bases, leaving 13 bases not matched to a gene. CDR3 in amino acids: CASSLSGQGGIGTEAFF. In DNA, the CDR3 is TGCGCCAGCAGCTTGTCCGGACAGGGTGGAATAGGGACTGAAGCTTTCTTT.

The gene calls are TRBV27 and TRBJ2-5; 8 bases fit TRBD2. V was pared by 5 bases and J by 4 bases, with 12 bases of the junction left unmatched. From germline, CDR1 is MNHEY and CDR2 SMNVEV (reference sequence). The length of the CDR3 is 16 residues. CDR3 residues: CASSPNGGDLTETQYF. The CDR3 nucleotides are TGTGCCAGCAGTCCGAACGGGGGGGATCTGACAGAGACCCAGTACTTC.

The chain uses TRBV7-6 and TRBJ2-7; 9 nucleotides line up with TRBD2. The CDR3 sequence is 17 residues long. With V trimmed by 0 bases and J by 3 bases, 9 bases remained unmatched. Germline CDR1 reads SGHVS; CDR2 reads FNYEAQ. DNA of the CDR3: TGTGCCAGCAGCTTAGCGTTAGGTGGAGCGGGGGGCTACGAGCAGTACTTC. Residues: CASSLALGGAGGYEQYF.

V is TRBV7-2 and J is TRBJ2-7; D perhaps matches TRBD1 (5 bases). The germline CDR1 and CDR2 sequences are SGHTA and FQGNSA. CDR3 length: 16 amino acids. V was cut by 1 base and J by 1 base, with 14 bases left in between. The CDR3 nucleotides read TGTGCCAGCAGCTTAGGGGCAGGGTTCTATTCCTACGAGCAGTACTTC. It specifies CASSLGAGFYSYEQYF.

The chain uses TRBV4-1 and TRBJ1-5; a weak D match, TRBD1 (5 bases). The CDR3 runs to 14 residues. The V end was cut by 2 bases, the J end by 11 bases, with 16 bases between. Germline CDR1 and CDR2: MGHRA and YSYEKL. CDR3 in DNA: TGCGCCAGCAGCCAATGGGGGTTGCTTGGAGCCCAGCATTTT. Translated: CASSQWGLLGAQHF.